This T cell receptor (beta chain) was obtained from a study of cytotoxic CD8 clonotypes in ibrutinib-treated CLL. Study-level points and caveats: Clonality went higher at ibrutinib response and then dropped back toward baseline at progression. Researchers report that baseline clonality outpaced age-matched healthy donors and tracked circulating CD8+ T-cell counts.

Germline CDR1 reads MGHDK; CDR2 reads SYGVNS. The CDR3 consists of 12 residues. With 4 bases removed from V and 6 bases from J, the gap between germline ends came to 8 bases. Points on this clone: Its antigen is as yet unknown.

Depth targeted 1 in 200,000 to 1 in 1 million T cells, averaging approximately 10x coverage per clonotype. Sequenced by immunoSEQ multiplex PCR; TCRdb stores in-frame clones only, minus some. The sample has about 40,000 clones, roughly 72% seen once. The sample consisted of PBMCs, taken at disease progression, from a patient treated with ibrutinib. This sequence was found in a human donor with chronic lymphocytic leukemia. This chain connects TRBV25-1 to TRBJ2-3; no reliable D call. CDR3 loop: CASSGREDTQYF. In DNA form, the CDR3 reads TGTGCCAGCAGTGGCCGCGAGGATACGCAGTATTTT.